Following are 5 T cell receptor beta chains from one sample sequenced in a study of cytomegalovirus exposure and HLA in healthy donors (dated by TCRdb to 2015 to 2018). The library was built by means of the immunoSEQ multiplex PCR assay. For the multiplex PCR, a mixture combining 60 forward primers for TCR Vbeta segments and 13 reverse primers for TCR Jbeta segments was used. Here the immuneACCESS table is served through TCRdb, limited to in-frame sequences with V and J called. Missing clones are a known gap in these copies; in checked studies unresolved V genes cover under half, and the rest lacks a known reason. This sample holds about 260,000 clones; roughly two thirds were observed only once. The ten largest clones capture approximately 2.3% of the sample. The sequenced sample consisted of PBMCs. These receptor sequences come from a female donor in good health and CMV-seronegative.

This clone was seen only a few times. The chain combines TRBV15 with TRBJ2-7; TRBD2 matches 7 bases. CDR3 length equals 15 residues. The germline CDR1 and CDR2 sequences are LNHNV and YYDKDF (reference sequence). V lost 1 base and J lost 3; bases outside the gene matches: 6. Here the CDR3 reads CATSRGRAGYYEQYF. Written as DNA, the CDR3 is TGTGCCACCAGCAGAGGGCGAGCGGGGTACTACGAGCAGTACTTC.

The chain has TRBV6-5 and TRBJ2-7; TRBD2 agrees at 10 bases. Germline lookup yields CDR1 MNHEY and CDR2 SVGAGI. There are 15 residues in the CDR3. The V segment lost 4 bases and the J segment 3 bases; nucleotides outside the gene matches: 6. This chain's CDR3 is CASSSWASGSYEQYF. CDR3 nucleotide sequence: TGTGCCAGCAGTTCTTGGGCTAGCGGGAGCTACGAGCAGTACTTC.

This chain links TRBV20-1 with TRBJ2-1; 11 positions agree with TRBD2. This CDR3 has 11 residues. V gave up 6 bases and J gave up 15 bases; unmatched junction bases: 7. Germline values: CDR1 DFQATT, CDR2 SNEGSKA (reference sequence). CDR3 coding DNA: TGCAGTGCACCACTAGCGGGAGCACGGTTCTTC. Translated, it gives CSAPLAGARFF.

This chain joins TRBV6-5 and TRBJ2-4; TRBD1 agrees at 8 bases. Germline lookup yields CDR1 MNHEY and CDR2 SVGAGI. This CDR3 region has 16 residues. Trimming cost V 4 bases and J 0 bases; bases outside gene matches: 5. This CDR3 is CASSWTGWLAKNIQYF. The DNA for the CDR3 is TGTGCCAGCAGTTGGACAGGGTGGCTAGCCAAAAACATTCAGTACTTC.

The V gene is TRBV5-1, the J gene TRBJ2-7; 10 bases are shared with TRBD2. The CDR3 totals 18 residues. With V trimmed by 7 bases and J by 7 bases, 23 bases remained unmatched. CDR1 and CDR2 from the germline V gene are SGHRS and YFSETQ. This chain's CDR3 is CASADGGAGGPVDLEQYF. The DNA of the CDR3 is TGCGCCAGCGCCGATGGGGGAGCGGGAGGGCCCGTCGATCTGGAGCAGTACTTC.